These 14 T cell receptor beta chains came from one sample sequenced in a study of control samples from healthy donors and cancer patients. Produced via immunoSEQ multiplex PCR; TCRdb's table is partial and in-frame only. The table lists around 80,000 clones, over 75% of them singletons. Source material: blood. The receptors originated from a woman in her forties or fifties in good health.

The chain links TRBV10-2 to TRBJ2-3; the match to TRBD2 covers 11 bases. In germline, CDR1 is WSHSY, CDR2 SAAADI. The CDR3 extends over 14 amino acids. V lost 7 bases and J lost 9; bases outside the gene matches: 9. In DNA, the CDR3 is TGCGCCAGCAATCAACTAGCGGGGGCGGGGACGCAGTATTTT. As protein: CASNQLAGAGTQYF.

This chain connects TRBV7-2 to TRBJ2-1; 12 nucleotides match TRBD2. The germline gives CDR1 SGHTA, CDR2 FQGNSA. Germline trimming cut 3 bases from V and 8 bases from J; bases unmatched to any gene: 5. The CDR3 covers 15 residues. In nucleotides, the CDR3 is TGTGCCAGCAGCTTGCTAGCGGGGGGGAGGTATGAGCAGTTCTTC. Translating gives CASSLLAGGRYEQFF.

The rearrangement joins TRBV6-5 to TRBJ1-5; 10 nucleotides line up with TRBD1. The germline CDR1 and CDR2 sequences are MNHEY and SVGAGI. The length of the CDR3 is 12 residues. The V gene end was trimmed by 6 bases and the J gene end by 7 bases; junction bases not matched to a gene: 0. CDR3 sequence: CASRGQGQPQHF. The CDR3 nucleotides read TGTGCCAGCAGGGGACAGGGGCAGCCCCAGCATTTT.

The J gene is TRBJ1-1, the V gene TRBV2; D unresolved. V dropped 8 bases and J dropped 6 bases, with 13 bases sitting between them. The germline V gene has CDR1 SNHLY and CDR2 FYNNEI. The CDR3 runs to 12 residues. The CDR3 nucleotides are TGTGCCAGCGGGTGGGGAAGGGCTGAAGCTTTCTTT. Its translation: CASGWGRAEAFF.

As for this clone: The junction departs from germline at one end; a sequencing error may be responsible. The chain recombines TRBV6-5 with TRBJ1-1; D remains unclear. Germline values: CDR1 MNHEY, CDR2 SVGAGI. This CDR3 region has 13 residues. CDR3 residues: CASKYRGNPEAFF. The CDR3 DNA is TGTGCCAGCAAATACAGAGGGAACCCTGAAGCTTTCTTT.

The V gene is TRBV30, the J gene TRBJ1-5; 7 bases match TRBD1. Trimming cost V 5 bases and J 1 base; bases outside gene matches: 2. The V gene's germline CDR1 is GTSNPN and CDR2 SVGIG (reference sequence). The CDR3 totals 13 residues. In DNA, the CDR3 is TGTGCCTGGGCACAGGGGAGCAATCAGCCCCAGCATTTT. Protein sequence: CAWAQGSNQPQHF.

This sequence joins TRBV3-1 (or the pseudogene TRBV3-2) and TRBJ1-1, with 7 bases matching TRBD1. The CDR3 spans 14 residues. The germline V gene encodes CDR1 LGHDT and CDR2 YNNKEL (reference sequence). The ends lost 6 bases at V and 4 bases at J; junction bases unmatched: 8. The CDR3 sequence: CASREKGAGTEAFF. CDR3 bases: TGTGCCAGCAGGGAGAAGGGGGCGGGCACTGAAGCTTTCTTT.

The V gene is TRBV11-2, the J gene TRBJ2-7, with D unclear. V dropped 1 base and J dropped 2 bases, with 6 bases sitting between them. CDR3 size: 13 residues. CDR1 and CDR2 from the germline V gene are SGHAT and FQNNGV. CDR3: CASSLVNAYEQYF. The CDR3 DNA reads as TGTGCCAGCAGCTTAGTGAACGCCTACGAGCAGTACTTC.

The rearrangement uses TRBV6-5 and TRBJ1-1; D uncertain. CDR1 and CDR2 (germline): MNHEY, SVGAGI. This CDR3 comprises 14 residues. The V end was cut by 7 bases, the J end by 3 bases, with 15 bases between. The CDR3 protein is CASIGGLLDTEAFF. CDR3 nucleotides: TGTGCCAGCATTGGTGGGCTCCTAGACACTGAAGCTTTCTTT.

For the CDR3, the DNA is TGTGCCACCAGTGAAAGTAGCGGGGGGGTAAATGAGCAGTTCTTC. It specifies CATSESSGGVNEQFF. The chain is built from TRBV24-1 and TRBJ2-1; 11 nucleotides line up with TRBD2. Trimming cost V 4 bases and J 7 bases; bases outside gene matches: 5. Germline CDR1 reads KGHDR; CDR2 reads SFDVKD. This CDR3 comprises 15 residues.

The chain is built from TRBV18 and TRBJ2-1; 7 nucleotides align to TRBD1. Looked up from germline, CDR1 is KGHSH and CDR2 is LQKENI. This CDR3 spans 17 amino acids. The trim removed 6 bases at V and 0 bases at J, leaving 11 bases unmatched. The CDR3 nucleotides are TGTGCCAGCTCGCCGAACAGGGGCCTCAACTCCTACAATGAGCAGTTCTTC. It specifies CASSPNRGLNSYNEQFF.

The chain combines TRBV5-5 with TRBJ2-2; no definite D call. Looked up from germline, CDR1 is SGHKS and CDR2 is YYEKEE (reference sequence). Trimming shortened V by 1 base and J by 0 bases, and 7 bases separated the two germline ends. The CDR3 runs 15 residues. CDR3 sequence (DNA): TGTGCCAGCAGCTTGAGGGAAACGAACACCGGGGAGCTGTTTTTT. It yields the protein CASSLRETNTGELFF.

This chain connects TRBV12-3 or TRBV12-4 to TRBJ2-3, with a weak D call TRBD2 (6 bases). CDR3 length equals 13 residues. V was cut by 9 bases and J by 2 bases, with 12 bases left in between. The CDR3 coding sequence is TGTGCCAGTCGAGGGACTGCCACAGATACGCAGTATTTT. Translation: CASRGTATDTQYF.

This clone was recorded only once. The V gene is TRBV2, the J gene TRBJ1-2; D may be TRBD1 (5 bases). Trimming left V 0 bases short and J 6 bases short, with 14 bases between. The CDR3 loop spans 15 amino acids. Germline V CDR1 and CDR2: SNHLY, FYNNEI. Here the CDR3 reads CASSEAYIGENGYTF. The CDR3 nucleotides read TGTGCCAGCAGTGAAGCGTATATAGGGGAAAATGGCTACACCTTC.